One and the same sample provided the 30 T cell receptor beta chains below, sequenced in a study of T cells in Graves' hyperthyroidism and ophthalmopathy. It was RNA transcripts that yielded the amplified TCR beta CDR3 regions. HTBI primers drove first-round RT-PCR of the TCR CDR3. Using its own MiXCR run on the multiplex PCR reads, TCRdb lists one record per CDR3 protein. The table includes over 500,000 distinct CDR3 sequences, about 16% detected once. Sequencing was performed on blood. Source of these receptors: a young woman with Graves' ophthalmopathy.

This clonotype occurred many times. For the CDR3, the DNA is TGTGCCTGGAGTTATCAGGAATCCTATGGCTACACCTTC. Amino acid sequence: CAWSYQESYGYTF. The chain has TRBV30 and TRBJ1-2; D ambiguous. The CDR3 is 13 residues long. Germline lookup yields CDR1 GTSNPN and CDR2 SVGIG (reference sequence). V was shortened by 2 bases and J by 4 bases, with 11 bases between the two germline ends.

This clonotype was recorded a few times. This chain joins TRBV7-6 and TRBJ2-5, with TRBD2 matching over 8 bases. The CDR3 contains 14 residues. The germline CDR1 and CDR2 sequences are SGHVS and FNYEAQ. V lost 4 bases to trimming and J lost 6 bases; unmatched junction nucleotides: 7. In nucleotides, the CDR3 is TGTGCCAGCAGCTCACCCAGCGGGAGCAAGACCCAGTACTTC. It specifies CASSSPSGSKTQYF.

This clonotype was detected many times. V is TRBV7-2 and J is TRBJ2-7; 10 nucleotides align to TRBD2. V was clipped by 4 bases and J by 0 bases; unmatched bases: 3. Germline assignment: CDR1 SGHTA and CDR2 FQGNSA. The CDR3 has 15 amino acids. CDR3 DNA sequence: TGTGCCAGCAGCTCTAGCGGGAGTCACTCCTACGAGCAGTACTTC. It codes for CASSSSGSHSYEQYF.

This rearrangement joins TRBV20-1 to TRBJ2-5; 7 bases are shared with TRBD1. V was pared by 5 bases and J by 5 bases, with 5 bases of the junction left unmatched. CDR3 length: 12 residues. Germline V gene data show CDR1 as DFQATT and CDR2 as SNEGSKA (reference sequence). In DNA, the CDR3 is TGCAGTGCTGGACAGGACGGGGAGACCCAGTACTTC. Amino acid sequence: CSAGQDGETQYF.

The gene calls are TRBV2 and TRBJ1-1; 10 nucleotides agree with TRBD1. The CDR3 has 15 residues. Germline CDR1 reads SNHLY; CDR2 reads FYNNEI. The ends lost 9 bases at V and 4 bases at J; junction bases unmatched: 11. Here the CDR3 DNA reads TGTGCCAGTAAGGGACAGGGGACCCCGGGCACTGAAGCTTTCTTT. Its protein product is CASKGQGTPGTEAFF.

This clonotype occurred many times. The V and J genes are TRBV27 and TRBJ2-7; no definite D call. V gave up 3 bases and J gave up 3 bases, with 15 bases separating them. Per germline, CDR1 MNHEY and CDR2 SMNVEV (reference sequence). The CDR3 has 15 amino acids. CDR3 in amino acids: CASSLTQSGRYEQYF. The CDR3, as DNA: TGTGCCAGCAGTTTGACCCAGTCGGGCCGCTACGAGCAGTACTTC.

This clonotype has at least ten counts. The chain couples TRBV6-1 to TRBJ2-3; 13 nucleotides match TRBD2. CDR3 length equals 15 residues. CDR1 is MNHNS and CDR2 is SASEGT in the germline V gene. The V and J ends lost 5 bases and 6 bases, in that order; junction bases with no gene match: 5. CDR3 coding DNA: TGTGCCAGCAGTCCACTAGCGGGAGGGCCGGATACGCAGTATTTT. It translates to CASSPLAGGPDTQYF.

This clonotype was seen repeatedly, ten times or more. The V gene is TRBV28, the J gene TRBJ2-3, with TRBD1 identical over 9 bases. V trimming: 4 bases; J trimming: 0 bases; junction bases outside the gene matches: 5. This CDR3 spans 16 amino acids. CDR1 and CDR2 (germline): MDHEN, SYDVKM. CDR3 sequence reads: CASSSGTGPSTDTQYF. The CDR3 DNA reads TGTGCCAGCAGTTCCGGGACAGGGCCGAGCACAGATACGCAGTATTTT.

This clonotype was counted only a few times. The chain employs TRBV15 and TRBJ1-2; D perhaps matches TRBD1 (6 bases). CDR3 length: 14 amino acids. V was cut by 2 bases and J by 3 bases, with 10 bases left in between. The germline CDR1 and CDR2 sequences are LNHNV and YYDKDF (reference sequence). The CDR3 protein is CATSRWGQDYGYTF. The CDR3 nucleotides are TGTGCCACCAGCAGATGGGGACAAGACTATGGCTACACCTTC.

Worth noting for this clonotype: A much larger clonotype is one base distant, so this may be a read error. V is TRBV7-6 and J is TRBJ2-3; TRBD2 aligns across 13 bases. The germline gives CDR1 SGHVS, CDR2 FNYEAQ. Losses at the gene ends were 5 bases for V and 0 bases for J; bases not matched to a gene: 8. The CDR3 extends over 18 amino acids. This chain's CDR3 is CASSLGLAGAPSTDTQYF. DNA of the CDR3: TGTGCCAGCAGCCTCGGACTAGCGGGAGCCCCGAGCACAGATACGCAGTATTTT.

Ten or more counts support this clonotype. The rearrangement joins TRBV12-3 or TRBV12-4 to TRBJ2-7, with 9 positions matching TRBD2. V lost 5 bases to trimming and J lost 8 bases; unmatched junction nucleotides: 28. The CDR3 is 20 residues long. CDR3 amino acids: CASSGRDRPTRTSDRNQQYF. The CDR3 DNA reads as TGTGCCAGCAGTGGACGGGACAGACCAACACGGACTAGCGACCGTAACCAGCAGTACTTC.

This clonotype was counted ten times or more. V and J are TRBV20-1 and TRBJ2-7; D might be TRBD1 (6 bases). CDR1 is DFQATT, CDR2 SNEGSKA, per germline (reference sequence). V was clipped by 5 bases and J by 7 bases, with 18 bases between them. This CDR3 comprises 13 residues. The CDR3 nucleotides are TGCAGTGCTCCAAAGACAGACAGGCGGGAGCAGTACTTC. It specifies CSAPKTDRREQYF.

This clonotype showed up just once. Written as DNA, the CDR3 is TGCAGTGCCAGCCCCAGGCTTGCCATTGAAGCTTTCTTT. Residues: CSASPRLAIEAFF. The chain recombines TRBV20-1 with TRBJ1-1; no clear D gene. V was trimmed by 6 bases and J by 7 bases, leaving 18 bases between them. CDR3 size: 13 residues. Germline CDR1 is DFQATT and CDR2 is SNEGSKA (reference sequence).

Comments on this clonotype: This may be a read error, as it is one base from a much larger clone. The chain joins TRBV28 to TRBJ1-5; D gene ambiguous. Germline CDR1 MDHEN, CDR2 SYDVKM. Trimming shortened V by 5 bases and J by 7 bases, and 15 bases separated the two germline ends. The CDR3 spans 14 residues. This CDR3 reads CASSPGTRGQPQHF. CDR3 bases: TGTGCCAGCAGTCCAGGAACCCGTGGGCAGCCCCAGCATTTT.

The chain carries TRBV7-3 and TRBJ2-2; TRBD1 aligns across 9 bases. With 5 bases clipped from V and 5 bases from J, the junction kept 6 bases outside the gene matches. Looked up from germline, CDR1 is SGHTA and CDR2 is FQGTGA. The length of the CDR3 is 15 residues. CDR3 nucleotides: TGTGCCAGCAGCGCCGGGACAGGGAGAACCGGGGAGCTGTTTTTT. Protein sequence: CASSAGTGRTGELFF.

This clonotype was seen at least ten times. The V call is TRBV4-2, the J call TRBJ2-1; 9 bases align to TRBD2. V lost 0 bases, J lost 10 bases, and 10 bases stayed unmatched. The CDR3 runs to 16 residues. Per the germline V gene, CDR1 is LGHNA and CDR2 is YNFKEQ. The CDR3 DNA reads TGTGCCAGCAGCCAAGATGTCGCGGGAGGGCCAGGCGAGCAGTTCTTC. This translates into CASSQDVAGGPGEQFF.

At least ten counts were recorded for this clonotype. This sequence joins TRBV29-1 and TRBJ2-7, with 7 bases that match TRBD1. V lost 3 bases, J lost 3 bases, and 5 bases stayed unmatched. The CDR3 is 13 amino acids. From germline, CDR1 is SQVTM and CDR2 ANQGSEA. CDR3 coding DNA: TGCAGCGTTGATTCGCCAGGGGGCTACGAGCAGTACTTC. Translating it yields CSVDSPGGYEQYF.

This clonotype appeared many times. The chain combines TRBV29-1 with TRBJ2-3, with TRBD2 matching over 8 bases. CDR3 length: 19 residues. The germline gives CDR1 SQVTM, CDR2 ANQGSEA. Trimming removed 2 bases from V and 2 bases from J; junction bases left unmatched: 18. The CDR3 loop reads CSVELLAEATHNPTDTQYF. DNA for the CDR3: TGCAGCGTTGAATTACTAGCGGAAGCCACTCATAACCCCACAGATACGCAGTATTTT.

This clonotype turned up a few times. The genes are TRBV4-3 and TRBJ2-7, with 12 bases lining up with TRBD2. J was trimmed by 7 bases and V by 0 bases; bases with no gene match: 4. The CDR3 is 15 amino acids. Germline CDR1 reads LGHNA; CDR2 reads YSLEER. The CDR3 sequence is CASSQERLAGVEQYF. The CDR3 nucleotides read TGCGCCAGCAGCCAAGAGAGACTAGCGGGAGTAGAGCAGTACTTC.

A few counts support this clonotype. V usage is TRBV25-1 and J usage is TRBJ1-4, with D possibly TRBD1 on 5 matching bases. Per germline, CDR1 MGHDK and CDR2 SYGVNS. V gave up 1 base and J gave up 2 bases, with 8 bases separating them. CDR3 length: 15 residues. The CDR3 is CASSEWGATNEKLFF. The CDR3 DNA reads TGTGCCAGCAGTGAATGGGGCGCCACTAATGAAAAACTGTTTTTT.

This clonotype has at least ten counts. The chain employs TRBV20-1 and TRBJ2-3, with 8 bases aligning to TRBD2. CDR3 length: 15 residues. The germline gives CDR1 DFQATT, CDR2 SNEGSKA (reference sequence). The ends lost 4 bases at V and 2 bases at J; junction bases unmatched: 8. In DNA form, the CDR3 reads TGCAGTGCTATTAGTTTCGGGAGGGTCACAGATACGCAGTATTTT. The encoded protein is CSAISFGRVTDTQYF.

This clonotype was seen ten or more times. V is TRBV27 and J is TRBJ2-1; TRBD2 matches 11 bases. The trim removed 3 bases at V and 8 bases at J, leaving 3 bases unmatched. CDR3 length: 14 amino acids. Germline loops: CDR1 MNHEY, CDR2 SMNVEV (reference sequence). The CDR3 reads CASSFTSGSYEQFF. CDR3 bases: TGTGCCAGCAGTTTCACTAGCGGGAGCTATGAGCAGTTCTTC.

The gene calls are TRBV14 and TRBJ1-6; D unclear. This CDR3 is 15 amino acids long. V was pared by 4 bases and J by 0 bases, with 7 bases between. Germline assignment: CDR1 SGHDN and CDR2 FVKESK. This chain's CDR3 is CASSPGGSYNSPLHF. DNA of the CDR3: TGTGCCAGCAGCCCCGGAGGCTCCTATAATTCACCCCTCCACTTT.

This clonotype was picked up many times. The chain combines TRBV5-5 with TRBJ2-7; 9 bases map to TRBD1. The CDR3 has 14 amino acids. Germline V gene sequence: CDR1 SGHKS, CDR2 YYEKEE (reference sequence). J gave up 6 bases and V 3 bases, and 7 bases lay outside the gene matches. The CDR3 region is CASSSGQGFREQYF. For the CDR3, the DNA is TGTGCCAGCAGCTCGGGACAGGGCTTTCGCGAGCAGTACTTC.

This clonotype appeared many times. This chain uses TRBV10-3 with TRBJ2-7; 7 bases agree with TRBD1. Germline V CDR1 and CDR2: ENHRY, SYGVKD. The CDR3 sequence is 13 residues long. After removal of 4 bases from V and 5 bases from J, the junction contained 5 bases not matched to a gene. The CDR3 nucleotides read TGTGCCATCAGTGCCGGGACAGTCAACGAGCAGTACTTC. The encoded protein is CAISAGTVNEQYF.

Comment on this clonotype: The conserved phenylalanine or tryptophan is not found at the CDR3 terminus, so this likely reflects a read error. The J gene is TRBJ2-3, the V gene TRBV7-9; 7 nucleotides agree with TRBD1. Germline CDR1 SEHNR, CDR2 FQNEAQ (reference sequence). The CDR3 is 15 amino acids. CDR3 DNA: TGTACCAGCAGCTTAGGACAGGCTCGCACAGATACGCAGTATCTT. Translating it yields CTSSLGQARTDTQYL.

Many counts were recorded for this clonotype. This chain uses TRBV4-1 with TRBJ1-1; maybe TRBD1 (5 bases). In germline, CDR1 is MGHRA, CDR2 YSYEKL. The ends were cut back, 4 bases at V and 1 base at J, with 13 bases in the middle. This CDR3 region has 15 residues. As DNA, the CDR3 is TGCGCCAGCAGCCCCCTAGAGGGGCAGAACACTGAAGCTTTCTTT. Translation: CASSPLEGQNTEAFF.

The chain is built from TRBV24-1 and TRBJ2-1; a possible D gene is TRBD1 (7 bases). The CDR3 is 16 residues long. V was pared by 3 bases and J by 4 bases, with 15 bases between. Germline CDR1 and CDR2: KGHDR and SFDVKD. The CDR3 DNA sequence: TGTGCCACCAGTGATCATGCGGGACAGAAGTACAATGAGCAGTTCTTC. It encodes CATSDHAGQKYNEQFF.

V and J are TRBV7-9 and TRBJ1-4; no firm D call. Trimming removed 7 bases from V and 7 bases from J, with 10 bases in between. Germline assignment: CDR1 SEHNR and CDR2 FQNEAQ (reference sequence). This CDR3 has 12 amino acids. The CDR3: CASNLPGEKLFF. CDR3 DNA: TGTGCCAGCAATTTACCCGGTGAAAAACTGTTTTTT.

In this sample, this clonotype turned up many times. J is TRBJ2-6 and V is TRBV7-2; 7 bases agree with TRBD1. The CDR3 spans 15 residues. J was trimmed by 2 bases and V by 5 bases; bases with no gene match: 3. The germline V gene encodes CDR1 SGHTA and CDR2 FQGNSA. The CDR3 here is CASSPQGTGANVLTF. DNA of the CDR3: TGTGCCAGCAGCCCACAGGGGACTGGGGCCAACGTCCTGACTTTC.